This record concerns one T cell receptor (beta chain) sequence. The sample holds many counts of this clonotype. Which antigen it targets is not known. Qualities for individual bases were not recorded, and no much larger clone is one base off. The meaning of the sample's treatment or condition label: live attenuated yellow fever vaccine strain. At each blood-draw timepoint, two biological replicates of bulk PBMCs were obtained. PBMCs were isolated from peripheral blood using a standard Ficoll-Paque protocol. TriZol was used to extract RNA from bulk PBMCs, from CD4 and CD8 fractions, and from dextramer-positive and dextramer-negative fractions. Sequencer: Illumina NovaSeq 6000. Synthesis of TCR cDNA relied on 5'RACE template switching, a step that introduced a universal primer site along with unique molecular identifiers. cDNA synthesis was primed from both the TCR alpha and TCR beta constant segments. Libraries were amplified in two PCR steps, with sample barcodes and sequencing adapters added in the second step. Sequencing of libraries was done on Illumina HiSeq 2500 (2x100 bp) or NovaSeq (2x150 bp). For the original study's pipeline: Reads were demultiplexed and collapsed into UMI consensus sequences with MIGEC, and V(D)J alignment was performed with MiXCR. Vaccine-responding clonotypes were identified with edgeR using replicate PBMC samples, with FDR below 0.01 and a log2 fold change above 5 up to day 15 being required. Each bulk clonotype was labeled CD4 or CD8 based on which sequenced repertoire, CD4 or CD8, contained the clonotype at higher abundance. TCRdb redid the processing of the public reads, applying fastp at Q25 and MiXCR, and retained in-frame beta chains. One record per CDR3 amino acid sequence lists the most common genes and DNA. The V and J calls, along with clone size, are taken from TCRdb and not from the paper's own processing. The sample contains 300,000 to 350,000 distinct CDR3 sequences, around 4.1% of them found a single time. Approximately 24% of the sample lies in the top ten.

These data originate in a study of T cells after yellow fever vaccination (dated by TCRdb to the late 2010s). With regard to the full study: The SMART-Seq v4 Ultra Low Input RNA kit was used to prepare libraries from fractions with low cell numbers. Bulk TCR alpha and beta repertoires were sequenced longitudinally to track T-cell clones before and after primary and booster YFV17D yellow fever vaccination. Two healthy male donors, one aged 18 to 30 and one aged 30 to 40 years, were included in the cohort. Blood was drawn at multiple timepoints before and after primary and secondary immunization, with bulk PBMC replicates and cell subsets isolated.

Its CDR3 holds 16 amino acids, cysteine through phenylalanine. CDR3 DNA is the only sequence kept; it has 48 bases, read in frame from the first base. V was cut back by 7 bases and J by 0 bases, leaving a gap of 17 bases between them. CDR1 is given as SGHTA and CDR2 as FQGNSA, both from the germline V gene. General conclusions and limits of the study: A small share of clonotypes occurred in both CD4 and CD8 compartments, likely arising from convergent recombination. Only a couple of donors were included in the study, so the extent to which the findings can be generalized is limited. FACS-sorted repertoires could contain abundant contaminating clonotypes from the bulk population, so computational filtering was required. The secondary T-cell response was weaker than the primary response but faster, peaking on day 5 instead of day 15. After the booster, most of the clones that had expanded following primary vaccination were detected again (about 95% of CD4 and around 90% of CD8), which suggests that memory was broadly maintained.

The rearranged chain carries TRBV7-2 and TRBJ2-3; the D segment could be TRBD2, given 8 matching bases. Material: PBMCs, obtained 5 days after the yellow fever booster vaccination. This clonotype was sampled from a young man who received the YFV17D yellow fever vaccine. For the CDR3, the sequence is CASTKGGGGSTDTQYF. The bases read TGTGCCAGCACCAAAGGGGGCGGGGGGAGCACAGATACGCAGTATTTT.